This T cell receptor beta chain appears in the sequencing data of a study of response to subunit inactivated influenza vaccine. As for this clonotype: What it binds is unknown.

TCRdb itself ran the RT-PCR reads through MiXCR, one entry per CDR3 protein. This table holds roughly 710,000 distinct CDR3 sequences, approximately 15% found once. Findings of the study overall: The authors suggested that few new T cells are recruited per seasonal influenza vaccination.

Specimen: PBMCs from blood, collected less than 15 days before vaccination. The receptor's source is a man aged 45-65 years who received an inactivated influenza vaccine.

CDR3 sequence: CSAIAVSGNQPQHF. As DNA, the CDR3 is TGCAGTGCTATAGCGGTCTCCGGCAATCAGCCCCAGCATTTT. The V and J genes are TRBV20-1 and TRBJ1-5, with unresolved D. V was cut by 4 bases and J by 2 bases, with 12 bases left in between. Germline V gene lookup returns CDR1 DFQATT and CDR2 SNEGSKA (reference sequence). This CDR3 has 14 amino acids.